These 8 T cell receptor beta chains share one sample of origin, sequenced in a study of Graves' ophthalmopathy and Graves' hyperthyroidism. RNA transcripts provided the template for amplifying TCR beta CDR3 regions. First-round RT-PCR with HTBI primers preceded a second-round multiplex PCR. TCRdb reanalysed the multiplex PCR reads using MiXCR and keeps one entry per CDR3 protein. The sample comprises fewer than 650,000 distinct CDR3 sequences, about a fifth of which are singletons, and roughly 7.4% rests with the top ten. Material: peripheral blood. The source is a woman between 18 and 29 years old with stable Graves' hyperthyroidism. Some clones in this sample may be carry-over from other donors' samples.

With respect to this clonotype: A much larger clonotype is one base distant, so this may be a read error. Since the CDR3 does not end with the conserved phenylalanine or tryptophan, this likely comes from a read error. CDR3 amino acids: CATSYAPQASSYEQYY. In nucleotides, the CDR3 is TGTGCCACCAGTTATGCTCCGCAGGCAAGCTCCTACGAGCAGTACTAC. This chain connects TRBV15 to TRBJ2-7; D is unclear. The CDR3 extends over 16 amino acids. V shed 6 bases and J shed 0 bases, with 18 bases lying between them. Germline CDR1 reads LNHNV; CDR2 reads YYDKDF (reference sequence).

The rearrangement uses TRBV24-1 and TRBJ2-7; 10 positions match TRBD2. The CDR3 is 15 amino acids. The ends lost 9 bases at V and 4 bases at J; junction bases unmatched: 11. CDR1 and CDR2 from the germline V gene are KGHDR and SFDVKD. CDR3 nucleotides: TGTGCCACCCCCGAGGGGACTAGCGAACCATACGAGCAGTACTTC. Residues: CATPEGTSEPYEQYF.

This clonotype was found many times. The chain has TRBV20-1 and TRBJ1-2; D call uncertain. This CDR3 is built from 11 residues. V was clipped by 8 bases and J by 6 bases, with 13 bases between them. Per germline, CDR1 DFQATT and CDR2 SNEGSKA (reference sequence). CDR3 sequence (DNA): TGCAGTAAGCCCATCGCAAATGGCTACACCTTC. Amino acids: CSKPIANGYTF.

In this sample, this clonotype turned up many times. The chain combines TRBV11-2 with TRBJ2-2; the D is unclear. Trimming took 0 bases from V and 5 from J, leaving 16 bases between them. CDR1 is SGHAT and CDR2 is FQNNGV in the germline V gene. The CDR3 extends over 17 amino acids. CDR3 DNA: TGTGCCAGCAGCTTAGATCTAATCCAGCCGTGGACCGGGGAGCTGTTTTTT. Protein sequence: CASSLDLIQPWTGELFF.

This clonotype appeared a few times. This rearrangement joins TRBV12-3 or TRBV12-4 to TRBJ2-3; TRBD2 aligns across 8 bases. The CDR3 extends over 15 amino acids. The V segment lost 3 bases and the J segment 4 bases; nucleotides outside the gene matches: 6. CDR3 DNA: TGTGCCAGCAGTTTTAGCGGGGCCCGCCCAGATACGCAGTATTTT. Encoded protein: CASSFSGARPDTQYF.

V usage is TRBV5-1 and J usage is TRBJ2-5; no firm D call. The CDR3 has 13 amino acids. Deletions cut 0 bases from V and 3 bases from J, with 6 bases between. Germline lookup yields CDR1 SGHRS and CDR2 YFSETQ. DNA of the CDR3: TGCGCCAGCAGCTTGGACAATGAAGAGACCCAGTACTTC. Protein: CASSLDNEETQYF.

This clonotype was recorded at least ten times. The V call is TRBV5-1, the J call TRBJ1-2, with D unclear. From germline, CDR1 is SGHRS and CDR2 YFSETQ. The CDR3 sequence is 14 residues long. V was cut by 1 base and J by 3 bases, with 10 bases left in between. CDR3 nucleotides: TGCGCCAGCAGCTTGATCTTTGGGGACTATGGCTACACCTTC. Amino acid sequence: CASSLIFGDYGYTF.

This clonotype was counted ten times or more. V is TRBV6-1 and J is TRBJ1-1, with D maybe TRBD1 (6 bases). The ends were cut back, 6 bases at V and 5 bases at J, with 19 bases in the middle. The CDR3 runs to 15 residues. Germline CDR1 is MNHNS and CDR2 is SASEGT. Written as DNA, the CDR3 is TGTGCCAGCAGATCGGATAGGCAGGGGATAACTGAAGCTTTCTTT. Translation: CASRSDRQGITEAFF.